This T cell receptor beta chain is drawn from a study of identical twins. This clonotype was recorded at least ten times. cDNA carried unique molecular identifiers, and a universal primer site was added by template switching. Each CDR3 protein gets one entry after TCRdb re-called the 5' RACE reads with MiXCR. In the table there are fewer than 350,000 distinct CDR3 sequences, about 8.9% of which are singletons. The germline V gene encodes CDR1 KGHDR and CDR2 SFDVKD. The CDR3 extends over 12 amino acids. V was cut by 7 bases and J by 5 bases, with 10 bases left in between. The sample was also linked to a second study, of yellow fever vaccine responses in identical twins. As that study records: Reportedly, twins' vaccine T cell responses looked partly convergent and partly personalized.

The TCR sequence derives from a woman younger than 35 in good health. Sequenced: memory (CD45RO+) T cells sorted from blood. The rearrangement uses TRBV24-1 and TRBJ2-5; D remains unclear. The CDR3 region has the DNA TGTGCCACCAGGGAAGAGATGGAGACCCAGTACTTC. It codes for CATREEMETQYF.